Below, one TCR beta chain is given with its context. Its antigen remains unknown. As to time point: week 35, safety follow-up. With topical imiquimod, each dose of the vaccine consisted of 300 ug of mutant IDH1 20-mer peptide. This sample is drawn from a study of a mutant IDH1 vaccine in newly diagnosed glioma. Trimming cost V 0 bases and J 6 bases; bases outside gene matches: 5. Per germline, CDR1 SGDLS and CDR2 YYNGEE. The CDR3 contains 15 residues. Sequencing used immunoSEQ multiplex PCR; TCRdb keeps in-frame clones, though not all of them. The sample has tens of thousands of clones; 86% are singletons.

The input for sequencing was PBMCs, taken from a glioma patient whose treatment included an IDH1 peptide vaccine. The chain employs TRBV9 and TRBJ2-2, with 7 bases identical to TRBD2. The sequence was obtained from a man aged 35 to 55 with glioma. CDR3 residues: CASSVGGSRAGELFF. The CDR3 nucleotides are TGTGCCAGCAGCGTAGGCGGGAGTCGGGCCGGGGAGCTGTTTTTT.